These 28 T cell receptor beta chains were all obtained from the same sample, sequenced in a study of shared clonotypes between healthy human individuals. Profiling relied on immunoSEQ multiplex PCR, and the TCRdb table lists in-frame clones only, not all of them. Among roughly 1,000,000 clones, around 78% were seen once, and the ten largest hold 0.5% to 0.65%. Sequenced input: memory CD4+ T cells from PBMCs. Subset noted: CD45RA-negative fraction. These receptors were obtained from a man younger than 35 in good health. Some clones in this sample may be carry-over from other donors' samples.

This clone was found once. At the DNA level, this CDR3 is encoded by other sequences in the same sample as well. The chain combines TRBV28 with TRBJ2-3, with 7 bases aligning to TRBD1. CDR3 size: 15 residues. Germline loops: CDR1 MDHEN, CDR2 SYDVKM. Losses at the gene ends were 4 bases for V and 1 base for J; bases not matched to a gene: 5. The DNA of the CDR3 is TGTGCCAGCAGTTCCCAAGGACAGGGCACAGATACGCAGTATTTT. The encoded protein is CASSSQGQGTDTQYF.

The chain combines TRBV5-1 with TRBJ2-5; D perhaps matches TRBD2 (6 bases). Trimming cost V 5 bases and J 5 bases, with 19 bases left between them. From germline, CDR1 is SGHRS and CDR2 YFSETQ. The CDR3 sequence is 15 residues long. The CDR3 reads CASSPGPGEVETQYF. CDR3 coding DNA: TGCGCCAGCAGTCCGGGACCTGGGGAGGTGGAGACCCAGTACTTC. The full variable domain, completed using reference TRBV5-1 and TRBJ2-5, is KAGVTQTPRYLIKTRGQQVTLSCSPISGHRSVSWYQQTPGQGLQFLFEYFSETQRNKGNFPGRFSGRQFSNSRSEMNVSTLELGDSALYLCASSPGPGEVETQYFGPGTRLLVL.

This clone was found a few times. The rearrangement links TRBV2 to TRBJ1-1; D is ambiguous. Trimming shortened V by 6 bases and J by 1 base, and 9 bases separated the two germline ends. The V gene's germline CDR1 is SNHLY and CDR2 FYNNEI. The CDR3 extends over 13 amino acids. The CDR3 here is CASRENTNTEAFF. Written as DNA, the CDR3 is TGTGCCAGCAGGGAGAATACGAACACTGAAGCTTTCTTT. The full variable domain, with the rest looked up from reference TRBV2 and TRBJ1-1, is EPEVTQTPSHQVTQMGQEVILRCVPISNHLYFYWYRQILGQKVEFLVSFYNNEISEKSEIFDDQFSVERPDGSNFTLKIRSTKLEDSAMYFCASRENTNTEAFFGQGTRLTVV.

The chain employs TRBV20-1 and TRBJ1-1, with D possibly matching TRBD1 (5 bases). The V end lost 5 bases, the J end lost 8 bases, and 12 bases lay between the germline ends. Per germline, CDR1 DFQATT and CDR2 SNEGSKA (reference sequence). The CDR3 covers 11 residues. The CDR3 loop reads CSAQRGAEAFF. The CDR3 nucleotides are TGCAGTGCTCAGAGGGGCGCCGAAGCTTTCTTT.

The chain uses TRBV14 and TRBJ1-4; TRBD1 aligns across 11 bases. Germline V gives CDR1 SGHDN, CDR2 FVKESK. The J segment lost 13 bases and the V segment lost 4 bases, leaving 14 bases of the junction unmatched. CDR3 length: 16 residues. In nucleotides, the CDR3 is TGTGCCAGCAGCCCGATCGCCGGACAGGGGGCCTTGGGACTGTTTTTT. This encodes CASSPIAGQGALGLFF.

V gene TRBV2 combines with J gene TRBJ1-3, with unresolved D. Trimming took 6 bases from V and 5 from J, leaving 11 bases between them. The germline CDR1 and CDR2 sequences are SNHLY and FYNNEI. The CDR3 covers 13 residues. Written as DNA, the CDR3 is TGTGCCAGCAGAACGGGAACCCGAAACACCATATATTTT. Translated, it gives CASRTGTRNTIYF.

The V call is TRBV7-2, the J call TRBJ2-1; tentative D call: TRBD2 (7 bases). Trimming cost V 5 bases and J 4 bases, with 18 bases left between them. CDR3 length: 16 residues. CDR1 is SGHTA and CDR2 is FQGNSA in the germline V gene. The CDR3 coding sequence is TGTGCCAGCAGCGCGAGTCGGACTAGGGGGTACAATGAGCAGTTCTTC. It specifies CASSASRTRGYNEQFF. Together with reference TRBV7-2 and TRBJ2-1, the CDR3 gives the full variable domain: GAGVSQSPSNKVTEKGKDVELRCDPISGHTALYWYRQSLGQGLEFLIYFQGNSAPDKSGLPSDRFSAERTGGSVSTLTIQRTQQEDSAVYLCASSASRTRGYNEQFFGPGTRLTVL.

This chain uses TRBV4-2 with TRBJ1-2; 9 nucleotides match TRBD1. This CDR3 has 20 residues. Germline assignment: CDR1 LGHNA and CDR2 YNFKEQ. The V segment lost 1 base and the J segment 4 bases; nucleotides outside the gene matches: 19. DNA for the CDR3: TGTGCCAGCAGCCAAGGAGAATGGGCACAGGGGGCTCGCGCTGGCTATGGCTACACCTTC. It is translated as CASSQGEWAQGARAGYGYTF.

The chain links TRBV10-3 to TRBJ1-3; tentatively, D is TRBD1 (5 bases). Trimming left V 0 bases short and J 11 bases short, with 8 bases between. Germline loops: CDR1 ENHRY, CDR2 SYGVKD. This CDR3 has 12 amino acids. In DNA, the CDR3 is TGTGCCATCAGTGAGTCCAGGGTCCCCATATATTTT. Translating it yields CAISESRVPIYF.

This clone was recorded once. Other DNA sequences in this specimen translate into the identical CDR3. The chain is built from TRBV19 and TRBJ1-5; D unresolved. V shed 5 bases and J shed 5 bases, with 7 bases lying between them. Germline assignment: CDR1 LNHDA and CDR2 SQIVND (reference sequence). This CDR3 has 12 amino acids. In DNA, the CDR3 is TGTGCCAGTAGTGAGATACATCAGCCCCAGCATTTT. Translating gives CASSEIHQPQHF.

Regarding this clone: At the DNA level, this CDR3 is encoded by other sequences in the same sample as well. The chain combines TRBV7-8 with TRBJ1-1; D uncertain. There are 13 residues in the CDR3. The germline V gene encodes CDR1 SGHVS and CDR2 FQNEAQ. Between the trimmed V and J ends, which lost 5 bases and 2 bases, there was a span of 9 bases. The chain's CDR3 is CASSPRPNTEAFF. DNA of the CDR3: TGTGCCAGCAGCCCCCGGCCAAACACTGAAGCTTTCTTT.

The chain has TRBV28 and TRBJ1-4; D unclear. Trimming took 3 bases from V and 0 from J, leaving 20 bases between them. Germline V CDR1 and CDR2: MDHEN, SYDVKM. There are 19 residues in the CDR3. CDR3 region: CASSFLTVRQKTTNEKLFF. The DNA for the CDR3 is TGTGCCAGCAGTTTCCTTACCGTCAGGCAGAAGACAACTAATGAAAAACTGTTTTTT.

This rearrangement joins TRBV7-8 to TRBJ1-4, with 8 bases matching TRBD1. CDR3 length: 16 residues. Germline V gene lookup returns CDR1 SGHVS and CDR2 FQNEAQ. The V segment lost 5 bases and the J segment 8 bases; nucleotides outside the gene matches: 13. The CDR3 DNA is TGTGCCAGCAGCCTTAGGGGTGTCGGGACAGGAGAAAAACTGTTTTTT. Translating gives CASSLRGVGTGEKLFF.

The CDR3 region is CASSPTTSGRAKETQYF. The CDR3 DNA sequence: TGTGCCAGCAGCCCCACGACTAGCGGGAGGGCCAAGGAGACCCAGTACTTC. The chain combines TRBV7-6 with TRBJ2-7, with TRBD2 matching 14 bases. The closer fit of TRBJ2-5 to the DNA end suggests the J call may be wrong. Germline CDR1 SGHVS, CDR2 FNYEAQ. The CDR3 has 17 residues.

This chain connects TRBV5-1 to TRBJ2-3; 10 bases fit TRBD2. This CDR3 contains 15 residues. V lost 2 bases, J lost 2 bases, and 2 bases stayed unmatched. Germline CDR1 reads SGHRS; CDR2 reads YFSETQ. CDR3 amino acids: CASSLLAGPTDTQYF. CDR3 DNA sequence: TGCGCCAGCAGCTTACTAGCGGGGCCCACAGATACGCAGTATTTT.

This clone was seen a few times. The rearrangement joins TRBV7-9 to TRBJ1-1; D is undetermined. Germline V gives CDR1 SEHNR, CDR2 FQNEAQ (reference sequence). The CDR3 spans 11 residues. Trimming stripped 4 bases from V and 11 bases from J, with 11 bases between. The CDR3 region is CASSSNRRAFF. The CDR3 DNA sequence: TGTGCCAGCAGCTCCAACCGAAGGGCTTTCTTT. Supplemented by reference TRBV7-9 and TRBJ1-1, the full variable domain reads DTGVSQNPRHKITKRGQNVTFRCDPISEHNRLYWYRQTLGQGPEFLTYFQNEAQLEKSRLLSDRFSAERPKGSFSTLEIQRTEQGDSAMYLCASSSNRRAFFGQGTRLTVV.

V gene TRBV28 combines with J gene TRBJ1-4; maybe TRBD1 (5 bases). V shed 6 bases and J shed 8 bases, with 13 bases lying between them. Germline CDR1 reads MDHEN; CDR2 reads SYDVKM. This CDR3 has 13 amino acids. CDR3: CASSRGRGEKLFF. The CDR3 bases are TGTGCCAGCAGCCGGGGCAGAGGGGAAAAACTGTTTTTT.

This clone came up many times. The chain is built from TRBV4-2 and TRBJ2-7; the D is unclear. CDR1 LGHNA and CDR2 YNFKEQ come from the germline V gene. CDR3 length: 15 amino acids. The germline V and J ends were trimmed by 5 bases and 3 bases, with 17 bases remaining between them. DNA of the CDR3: TGTGCCAGCAGCACAAGTCCTGGGGTGAGCTACGAGCAGTACTTC. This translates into CASSTSPGVSYEQYF.

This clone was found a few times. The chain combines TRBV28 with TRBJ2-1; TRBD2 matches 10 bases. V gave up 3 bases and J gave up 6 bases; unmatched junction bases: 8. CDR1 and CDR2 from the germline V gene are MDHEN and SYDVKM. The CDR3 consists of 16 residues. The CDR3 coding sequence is TGTGCCAGCAGTTTGGGGAGCGGGAGGGCTTTCAATGAGCAGTTCTTC. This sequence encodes CASSLGSGRAFNEQFF.

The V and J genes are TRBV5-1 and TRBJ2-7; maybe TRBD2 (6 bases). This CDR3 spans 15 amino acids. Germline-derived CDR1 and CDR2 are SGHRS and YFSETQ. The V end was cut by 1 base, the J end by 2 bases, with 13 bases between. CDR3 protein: CASSLLGLQAYEQYF. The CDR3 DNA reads TGCGCCAGCAGCTTGTTGGGACTCCAGGCCTACGAGCAGTACTTC.

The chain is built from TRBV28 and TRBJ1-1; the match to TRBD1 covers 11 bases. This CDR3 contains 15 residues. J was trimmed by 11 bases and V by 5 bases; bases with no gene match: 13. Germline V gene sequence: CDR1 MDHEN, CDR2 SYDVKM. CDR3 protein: CASSPTGQGAPGAFF. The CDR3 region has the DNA TGTGCCAGCAGTCCAACTGGACAGGGGGCTCCCGGTGCTTTCTTT.

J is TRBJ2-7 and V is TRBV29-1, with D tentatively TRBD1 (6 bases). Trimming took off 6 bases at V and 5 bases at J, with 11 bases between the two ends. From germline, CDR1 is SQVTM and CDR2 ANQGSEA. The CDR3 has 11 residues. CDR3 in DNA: TGCAGCGTCGCCAAGGGGGACGAGCAGTACTTC. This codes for CSVAKGDEQYF.

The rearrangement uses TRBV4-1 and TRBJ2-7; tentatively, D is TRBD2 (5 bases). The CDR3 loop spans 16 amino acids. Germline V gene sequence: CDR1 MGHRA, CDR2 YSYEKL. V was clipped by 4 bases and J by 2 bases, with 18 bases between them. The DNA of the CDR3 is TGCGCCAGCAGCCGAGCCGGGATGGGCTCCACCTACGAGCAGTACTTC. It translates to CASSRAGMGSTYEQYF.

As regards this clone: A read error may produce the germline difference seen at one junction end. The CDR3 bases are TGCAGCGCTGAAGCGGGACAGTTCTATGGCTACACCTTC. As protein: CSAEAGQFYGYTF. The chain carries TRBV29-1 and TRBJ1-2; TRBD1 matches at 7 bases. Germline V lookup: CDR1 SQVTM, CDR2 ANQGSEA. This CDR3 spans 13 amino acids.

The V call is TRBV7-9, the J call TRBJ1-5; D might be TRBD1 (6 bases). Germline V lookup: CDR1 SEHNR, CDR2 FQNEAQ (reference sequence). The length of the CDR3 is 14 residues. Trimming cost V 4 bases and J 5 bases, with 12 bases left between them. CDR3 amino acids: CASSSGGYDQPQHF. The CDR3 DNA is TGTGCCAGCAGCTCCGGGGGCTACGATCAGCCCCAGCATTTT.

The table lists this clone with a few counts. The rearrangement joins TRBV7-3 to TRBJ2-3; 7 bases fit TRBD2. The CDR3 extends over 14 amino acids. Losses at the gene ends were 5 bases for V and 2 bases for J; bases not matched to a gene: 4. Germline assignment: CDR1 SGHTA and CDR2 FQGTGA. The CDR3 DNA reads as TGTGCCAGCAGCGGGGGGACTACCACAGATACGCAGTATTTT. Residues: CASSGGTTTDTQYF.

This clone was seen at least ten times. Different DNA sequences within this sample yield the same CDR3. The DNA of the CDR3 is TGTGCCAGCAGTGTGGTAGCAACGGGAGATACGCAGTATTTT. Its translation: CASSVVATGDTQYF. The rearrangement links TRBV6-1 to TRBJ2-3, with no clear D. CDR1 MNHNS and CDR2 SASEGT come from the germline V gene. V gave up 4 bases and J gave up 5 bases, with 13 bases separating them. CDR3 length: 14 residues.

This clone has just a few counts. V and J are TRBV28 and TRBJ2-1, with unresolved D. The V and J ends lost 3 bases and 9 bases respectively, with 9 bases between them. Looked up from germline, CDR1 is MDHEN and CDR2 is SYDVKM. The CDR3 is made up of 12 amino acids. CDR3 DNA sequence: TGTGCCAGCAGTTTCCAAAGGGCTGAGCAGTTCTTC. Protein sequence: CASSFQRAEQFF.